This TCR beta chain was sequenced for a study of identical twins (dated by TCRdb to the mid-2010s). Study-level background: To test whether fetal clonotypes persist, the study used deep sequencing on TCR alpha and beta repertoires from monozygotic twins, unrelated adults of various ages, and cord blood. To rule out contamination, the twin experiments were replicated at different times with different library preparation protocols.

Every donor in the study was a healthy Caucasian. The researchers also sequenced three unrelated adults who were not twins: a male aged 18 to 29, a male aged 50 to 60, and a female aged 50 to 60. Miltenyi CD45RO+ enrichment and human naive T-cell isolation kits were used to isolate memory (CD45RO+) and naive T cells from PBMC. The full study reports these points: A weaker excess of twin sharing was found in beta out-of-frame sequences because the signal-to-noise ratio was lowered by fewer shared sequences. Out-of-frame TCR alpha sharing in monozygotic twins was systematically underestimated by recombination models, whereas sharing between unrelated individuals was in agreement with the recombination models. Conclusions relied on cross-sectional statistical analysis, since the same donors could not be followed over many years. Compared with coincidental sharing between unrelated individuals, out-of-frame TCR alpha sequences shared between twins showed an excess of sequences with low generation probability. Abundant cord blood beta clonotypes had fewer insertions, young adult naive repertoires showed a similar but weaker trend, and memory repertoires showed no such trend. Zero-insertion analyses could be partly confounded by invariant T cells such as MAIT and iNKT, though diverse VJ usage argued against such confounding for most clonotypes.

Library construction relied on 5' RACE. TCRdb lists the instrument as Illumina HiSeq 2000. A universal primer binding site was added through template switching, and the final cDNA carried a unique molecular identifier so that TCR cDNA molecules could be counted accurately. First-strand cDNA for TCR alpha and beta chains was synthesized from specific primers in the conserved constant-segment region. To control for contamination, each cDNA library was double barcoded with a SMART-Mk sample barcode plus Illumina barcodes. TruSeq adapter sequences, together with Illumina sample barcodes, were added in two successive PCR steps. Sequencing of the TCR alpha and beta cDNA libraries was done on the Illumina HiSeq platform using custom primers. For the original study's pipeline: MiGEC was used to process raw reads and extract unique molecular identifiers, and MiXCR was used to find CDR3 positions. For each individual, recombination models were inferred using an EM algorithm with the repgenHMM and IGoR tools. Shared clonotypes were analyzed with the tcR package in R, and sharing was normalized by the product of cloneset sizes. Out-of-frame nonproductive sequences were analyzed to study raw recombination free of thymic and clonal selection effects. TCRdb reanalyzed the raw reads on its own, using fastp at Q25 for trimming and MiXCR for clone calling, and kept in-frame beta chains. Each record represents a unique CDR3 protein, reported with the most common genes and DNA among its rows. TCRdb's processing, not the study's, gives the V and J calls here. The table for this sample lists around 670,000 distinct CDR3 sequences; around 5.7% of them were counted only once. Roughly 2% of the sample rests with the top ten.

About this clonotype itself: Its recognized antigen is unknown. The input lacks base qualities; no much larger clone sits a single base away.

The sequence derives from a man younger than 35 in good health. Material: naive T cells sorted from blood. The cell subset or site label, as the study defines it: cells isolated with a human naive T-cell isolation kit.

Here the CDR3 is given as CASSSNRARGANVLTF. The DNA sequence is TGTGCCAGCAGTAGCAATAGAGCTCGTGGGGCCAACGTCCTGACTTTC. The V and J genes are TRBV6-2 or TRBV6-3 and TRBJ2-6; the D gene remains uncertain. V loses 5 bases, J loses 3 bases, and the germline ends lie 14 bases apart. Including cysteine and phenylalanine, the CDR3 has 16 amino acids. The sequence is cut down to CDR3 DNA, 48 bases in frame from base 1. Based on the germline V gene, the CDR1 and CDR2 sequences are MNHEY and SVGEGT.